The next 21 T cell receptor beta chains were all read from a single sample in a study of T cell clusters in autoimmune cytopenias (dated by TCRdb to about 2019). Per sample, approximately 230 ng of peripheral blood genomic DNA, tens of thousands of genome equivalents, was used for TRB amplification. Reads for this sample came from an Illumina MiSeq. Multiplex PCR with a touch-down protocol amplified TRB rearrangements, with the TRB-A and TRB-B primer pools combined in a single tube. Following TCRdb reprocessing, every CDR3 protein sequence forms one entry, and DNA is not provided. This sample's listing comprises more than 12,000 distinct CDR3 sequences. Together, the top ten hold 3.5% to 4.5% of the sample. These data are also associated with another study on T cell repertoires in aging, cancer and after chemotherapy.

The source material was peripheral blood. The receptors shown here come from a human donor in good health.

This sequence joins TRBV5-1 and TRBJ1-1; TCRdb's D call, TRBD1, is unchecked because there is no DNA. Germline V gives CDR1 SGHRS, CDR2 YFSETQ. The CDR3 spans 14 residues. CDR3 sequence reads: CASSSRQGGTEAFF.

The chain employs TRBV12-3 or TRBV12-4 and TRBJ2-2. The length of the CDR3 is 11 residues. The CDR3 reads CASRYPGELFF.

The chain combines TRBV5-6 with TRBJ1-2; the D call from TCRdb, TRBD1, cannot be confirmed without DNA. The CDR3 is 13 residues long. Looked up from germline, CDR1 is SGHDT and CDR2 is YYEEEE. CDR3 residues: CASSEGRNYGYTF.

J is TRBJ2-4 and V is TRBV6-2 or TRBV6-3; with no DNA, the TCRdb D assignment of TRBD1 cannot be verified. Germline V CDR1 and CDR2: MNHEY, SVGEGT. There are 15 residues in the CDR3. The CDR3 loop is CASSYSAGPQSIQCF.

The chain joins TRBV19 to TRBJ2-3; the D call from TCRdb, TRBD1, cannot be confirmed without DNA. There are 13 residues in the CDR3. CDR1 LNHDA and CDR2 SQIVND come from the germline V gene (reference sequence). Here the CDR3 reads CASSTSSPYTQYF.

Measured by frequency, this clonotype is medium-sized. The chain links TRBV19 to TRBJ1-6. This CDR3 comprises 16 residues. Per germline, CDR1 LNHDA and CDR2 SQIVND (reference sequence). CDR3 residues: CASSILLSRLQRDLHF.

The rearrangement joins TRBV15 to TRBJ2-1. CDR3 length equals 13 residues. The germline V gene encodes CDR1 LNHNV and CDR2 YYDKDF (reference sequence). CDR3 sequence reads: CATSRGSHREQFF. The full variable domain, in which reference TRBV15 and TRBJ2-1 provide the parts outside the CDR3, is DAMVIQNPRYQVTQFGKPVTLSCSQTLNHNVMYWYQQKSSQAPKLLFHYYDKDFNNEADTPDNFQSRRPNTSFCFLDIRSPGLGDTAMYLCATSRGSHREQFFGPGTRLTVL.

The rearrangement links TRBV15 to TRBJ2-7; the D call of TRBD1 rests on TCRdb alone, since no DNA is present to check it. CDR3 size: 12 residues. Germline V gene lookup returns CDR1 LNHNV and CDR2 YYDKDF (reference sequence). Here the CDR3 reads CATSLDSYEQYF.

The chain employs TRBV18 and TRBJ1-1; as DNA is missing, the TRBD1 call by TCRdb cannot be tested. The CDR3 loop spans 13 amino acids. In germline, CDR1 is KGHSH, CDR2 LQKENI. The CDR3 loop is CASSPLAGGEAFF. The full variable domain, its missing parts supplied by reference TRBV18 and TRBJ1-1, is NAGVMQNPRHLVRRRGQEARLRCSPMKGHSHVYWYRQLPEEGLKFMVYLQKENIIDESGMPKERFSAEFPKEGPSILRIQQVVRGDSAAYFCASSPLAGGEAFFGQGTRLTVV.

The chain uses TRBV14 and TRBJ2-7. The CDR3 extends over 11 amino acids. Germline V gene data show CDR1 as SGHDN and CDR2 as FVKESK. This chain's CDR3 is CASSQVLLMYF.

This sequence joins TRBV27 and TRBJ2-2. Germline CDR1 reads MNHEY; CDR2 reads SMNVEV (reference sequence). The CDR3 extends over 11 amino acids. CDR3 region: CASSSTRELFF.

The gene calls are TRBV6-5 and TRBJ1-1; without DNA, the TCRdb call of TRBD1 cannot be checked. The CDR3 covers 13 residues. Germline V gene lookup returns CDR1 MNHEY and CDR2 SVGAGI. The CDR3: CASSSGGNTEAFF.

V gene TRBV6-1 combines with J gene TRBJ1-4; TCRdb gives TRBD1 as the D gene, but with no DNA this cannot be confirmed. There are 14 residues in the CDR3. Germline values: CDR1 MNHNS, CDR2 SASEGT. The CDR3 reads CASRISGGVRKLFF.

This chain connects TRBV6-5 to TRBJ2-7; no DNA is available, so the TRBD2 call from TCRdb remains unchecked. Germline CDR1 and CDR2: MNHEY and SVGAGI. This CDR3 is built from 11 residues. The chain's CDR3 is CASSLGSEQYF.

This chain uses TRBV11-3 with TRBJ2-5; TCRdb's D call, TRBD2, is unchecked because there is no DNA. The CDR3 covers 13 residues. Germline V lookup: CDR1 SGHNT, CDR2 YENEEA. CDR3 in amino acids: CASSPGLGGTQYF. Looking up the rest from reference TRBV11-3 and TRBJ2-5 gives the full variable domain: EAGVVQSPRYKIIEKKQPVAFWCNPISGHNTLYWYLQNLGQGPELLIRYENEEAVDDSQLPKDRFSAERLKGVDSTLKIQPAELGDSAVYLCASSPGLGGTQYFGPGTRLLVL.

The chain is built from TRBV19 and TRBJ2-3; TCRdb picks TRBD2, but there is no DNA to check that call. The CDR3 consists of 13 residues. Germline CDR1 reads LNHDA; CDR2 reads SQIVND (reference sequence). This CDR3 reads CASSKRGADTQYF.

The gene calls are TRBV27 and TRBJ2-3; TCRdb names TRBD2, which stays unverified in the absence of DNA. CDR1 is MNHEY and CDR2 is SMNVEV in the germline V gene (reference sequence). This CDR3 is built from 16 residues. CDR3 protein: CASSFVRAGGRDTQYF.

The V and J genes are TRBV18 and TRBJ1-5. This CDR3 region has 15 residues. CDR1 is KGHSH and CDR2 is LQKENI in the germline V gene. The CDR3 is CASSPAGYSNQPQHF.

The chain employs TRBV27 and TRBJ2-3; TCRdb outputs TRBD2, but without DNA this stays unchecked. The CDR3 loop spans 17 amino acids. The germline CDR1 and CDR2 sequences are MNHEY and SMNVEV (reference sequence). The CDR3 here is CASRNRRTRDLTDTQYF.

The chain joins TRBV19 to TRBJ1-2; TCRdb lists TRBD1, though no DNA is available to test this call. CDR1 and CDR2 (germline): LNHDA, SQIVND (reference sequence). The CDR3 is 13 amino acids. The CDR3 spells CASSTQGAEGYTF. Variable domain in full (rest from reference TRBV19 and TRBJ1-2): DGGITQSPKYLFRKEGQNVTLSCEQNLNHDAMYWYRQDPGQGLRLIYYSQIVNDFQKGDIAEGYSVSREKKESFPLTVTSAQKNPTAFYLCASSTQGAEGYTFGSGTRLTVV.

V and J are TRBV13 and TRBJ2-1. This CDR3 comprises 12 residues. The V gene's germline CDR1 is PRHDT and CDR2 FYEKMQ (reference sequence). The CDR3 loop is CASSLTGEEQFF.